This TCR beta chain was profiled in a study of human T cells and chemical hapten exposure. Turning to the study itself: Epicutaneous patch tests delivered 0.01% DPC to the upper back, with evaluation at 6 days. Diagnoses of alopecia areata, totalis or universalis occurred in mostly female patients. The study, taken as a whole, reports: Counts of expanded TCRs at PT1 were positively correlated with patch test score.

Per the original data handling: Sampled TCR counts reached a median of approximately 94,000 per sample, with values ranging from about 23,224 to 700,000. Each CDR3 protein gets one entry after TCRdb re-called the RACE reads with MiXCR. These V and J calls are TCRdb output, not the study's own analysis. The table lists about 49,000 distinct CDR3 sequences, around 9.3% of them singletons. This clonotype was counted at least ten times. Its antigen is as yet unknown. The CDR3 is 15 residues long. Per the germline V gene, CDR1 is LGHDT and CDR2 is YNNKEL (reference sequence). Trimming took off 0 bases at V and 2 bases at J, with 10 bases between the two ends. Time point specified: patch test 1, 2 weeks after DPC sensitization. Treatment meaning: therapeutic diphenylcyclopropenone sensitization with weekly scalp DPC.

The sequencing here drew on whole blood, taken in connection with sensitization to the hapten diphenylcyclopropenone (DPC). J is TRBJ2-5 and V is TRBV3-1, with unresolved D. The clonotype was recovered from a woman in her forties or fifties with alopecia areata. Some clones in this sample may be carry-over from other donors' samples. CDR3 loop: CASSQDWDQQETQYF. In DNA form, the CDR3 reads TGTGCCAGCAGCCAAGACTGGGATCAACAAGAGACCCAGTACTTC.